Following are 12 T cell receptor beta chains from one sample sequenced in a study of CXCR3-negative and CXCR3-positive naive CD8 T cells. The authors prepared UMI-labeled TRB cDNA libraries by 5' RACE. For each CDR3 protein, TCRdb gives one entry from its re-call of the 5' RACE reads, without DNA. The repertoire table contains 130,000 to 150,000 distinct CDR3 sequences. The antigens for these receptors are not known. Whole-study results and caveats: Naive cells that were CXCR3-positive had more hydrophobic TRB CDR3s (compared with CXCR3-negative naive cells).

Sequencing was performed on naive CXCR3+ CD8+ T cells from blood. Subset of the sample: CD45RO-CCR7+CD27+CD95- naive CD8+ T cells expressing CXCR3 (TNR3+). These receptors originate from a human donor in good health. Some clones in this sample may be carry-over from other donors' samples.

This rearrangement joins TRBV12-3 or TRBV12-4 to TRBJ2-5; as DNA is missing, the TRBD1 call by TCRdb cannot be tested. This CDR3 comprises 14 residues. CDR3 amino acids: CASSFHREQETQYF.

The V call is TRBV29-1, the J call TRBJ2-3; without DNA, the TCRdb call of TRBD1 cannot be checked. Germline CDR1 SQVTM, CDR2 ANQGSEA. The CDR3 has 13 residues. CDR3: CSACWDSTDTQYF.

The rearrangement joins TRBV6-2 or TRBV6-3 to TRBJ2-7. Looked up from germline, CDR1 is MNHEY and CDR2 is SVGEGT. CDR3 size: 13 residues. This CDR3 reads CASSPTYSYEQYF.

The chain combines TRBV4-2 with TRBJ1-5. Germline V gene lookup returns CDR1 LGHNA and CDR2 YNFKEQ. The CDR3 is 15 residues long. The CDR3 sequence is CASSQTALGNQPQHF.

CDR3: CATSRGGVEQYF. V usage is TRBV15 and J usage is TRBJ2-7. The germline gives CDR1 LNHNV, CDR2 YYDKDF (reference sequence). The CDR3 spans 12 residues.

J is TRBJ2-3 and V is TRBV4-2; TCRdb outputs TRBD2, but without DNA this stays unchecked. In germline, CDR1 is LGHNA, CDR2 YNFKEQ. This CDR3 region has 16 residues. The CDR3 here is CASSQEGGISSDTQYF.

This chain connects TRBV29-1 to TRBJ2-3. Looked up from germline, CDR1 is SQVTM and CDR2 is ANQGSEA. The CDR3 is 15 residues long. The CDR3 spells CSVEDSARPTDTQYF.

The chain couples TRBV6-6 to TRBJ2-5; TCRdb reports TRBD1, a call that lacks DNA to check it against. In germline, CDR1 is MNHNY, CDR2 SVGAGI (reference sequence). This CDR3 comprises 15 residues. This CDR3 reads CASSSIRDNAETQYF.

The chain has TRBV7-9 and TRBJ2-2; the TCRdb call, TRBD2, lacks DNA for checking. This CDR3 has 15 amino acids. Germline V gene data show CDR1 as SEHNR and CDR2 as FQNEAQ (reference sequence). This CDR3 is CASSLGTPNTGELFF. The whole variable domain, remainder taken from reference TRBV7-9 and TRBJ2-2, is DTGVSQNPRHKITKRGQNVTFRCDPISEHNRLYWYRQTLGQGPEFLTYFQNEAQLEKSRLLSDRFSAERPKGSFSTLEIQRTEQGDSAMYLCASSLGTPNTGELFFGEGSRLTVL.

The chain joins TRBV6-5 to TRBJ2-3; TCRdb's D call, TRBD2, is unchecked because there is no DNA. The CDR3 sequence is 13 residues long. Germline V gene sequence: CDR1 MNHEY, CDR2 SVGAGI. This chain's CDR3 is CASGLAETDTQYF.

CDR3 sequence: CASSRTAAGYTF. The chain joins TRBV12-3 or TRBV12-4 to TRBJ1-2; no DNA is available, so the TRBD1 call from TCRdb remains unchecked. CDR3 length: 12 amino acids.

V is TRBV5-1 and J is TRBJ2-1; without DNA, the TCRdb call of TRBD2 cannot be checked. From germline, CDR1 is SGHRS and CDR2 YFSETQ. The CDR3 is 20 residues long. The CDR3: CASITRPGLAGFSSYNEQFF.